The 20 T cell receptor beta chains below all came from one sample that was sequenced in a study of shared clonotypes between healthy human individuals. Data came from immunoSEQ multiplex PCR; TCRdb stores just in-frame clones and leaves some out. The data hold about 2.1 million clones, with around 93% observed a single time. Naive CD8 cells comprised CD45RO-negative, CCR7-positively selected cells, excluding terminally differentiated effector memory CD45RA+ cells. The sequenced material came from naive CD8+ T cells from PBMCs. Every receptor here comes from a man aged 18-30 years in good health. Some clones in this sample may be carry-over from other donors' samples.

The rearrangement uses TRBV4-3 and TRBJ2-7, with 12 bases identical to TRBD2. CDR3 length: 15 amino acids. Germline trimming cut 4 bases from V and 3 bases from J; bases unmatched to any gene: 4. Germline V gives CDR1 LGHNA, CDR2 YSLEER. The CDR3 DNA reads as TGCGCCAGCAGCCCCAAGACTAGCGGGAGCTACGAGCAGTACTTC. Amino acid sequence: CASSPKTSGSYEQYF.

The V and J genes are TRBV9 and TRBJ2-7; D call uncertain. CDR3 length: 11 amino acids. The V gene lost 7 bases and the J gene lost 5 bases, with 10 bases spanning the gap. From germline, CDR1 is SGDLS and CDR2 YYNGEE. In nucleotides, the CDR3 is TGTGCCAGCGGTCCCGCCCACGAGCAGTACTTC. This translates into CASGPAHEQYF.

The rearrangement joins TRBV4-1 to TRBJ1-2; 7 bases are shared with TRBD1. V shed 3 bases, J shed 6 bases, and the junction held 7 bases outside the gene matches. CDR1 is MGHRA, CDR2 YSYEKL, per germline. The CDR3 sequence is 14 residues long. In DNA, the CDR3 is TGCGCCAGCAGCCATCTACAGGGGACCCATGGCTACACCTTC. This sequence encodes CASSHLQGTHGYTF.

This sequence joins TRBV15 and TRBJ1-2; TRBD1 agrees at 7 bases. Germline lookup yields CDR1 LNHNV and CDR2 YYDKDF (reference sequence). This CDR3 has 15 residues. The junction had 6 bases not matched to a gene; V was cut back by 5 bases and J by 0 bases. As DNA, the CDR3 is TGTGCCACCAGCGCCACGCAGGGGGCTAACTATGGCTACACCTTC. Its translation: CATSATQGANYGYTF.

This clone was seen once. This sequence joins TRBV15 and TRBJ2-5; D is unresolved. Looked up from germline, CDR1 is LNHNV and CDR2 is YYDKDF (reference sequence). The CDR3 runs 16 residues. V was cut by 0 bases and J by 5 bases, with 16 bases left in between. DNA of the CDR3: TGTGCCACCAGCAGAGATACGGGCCCCCTGGGGGAGACCCAGTACTTC. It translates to CATSRDTGPLGETQYF.

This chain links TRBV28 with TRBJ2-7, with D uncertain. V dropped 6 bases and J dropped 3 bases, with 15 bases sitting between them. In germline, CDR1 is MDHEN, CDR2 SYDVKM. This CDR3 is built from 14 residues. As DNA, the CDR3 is TGTGCCAGCAGCGAGAGACCGTTGGGCTACGAGCAGTACTTC. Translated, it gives CASSERPLGYEQYF.

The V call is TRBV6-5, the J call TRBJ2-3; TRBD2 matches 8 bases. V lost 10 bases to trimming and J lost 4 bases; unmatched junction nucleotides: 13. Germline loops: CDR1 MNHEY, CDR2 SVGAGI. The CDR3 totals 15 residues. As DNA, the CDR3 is TGTGCCACAGGCATCTGGGCGGGAGGAGCAGATACGCAGTATTTT. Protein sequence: CATGIWAGGADTQYF.

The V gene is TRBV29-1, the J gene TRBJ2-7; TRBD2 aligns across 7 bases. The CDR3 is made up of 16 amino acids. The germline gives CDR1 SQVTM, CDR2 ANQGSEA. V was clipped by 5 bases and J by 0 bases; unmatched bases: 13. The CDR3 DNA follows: TGCAGCGTTATGGGGGGGGTGGCGGATATCTCCTACGAGCAGTACTTC. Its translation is CSVMGGVADISYEQYF.

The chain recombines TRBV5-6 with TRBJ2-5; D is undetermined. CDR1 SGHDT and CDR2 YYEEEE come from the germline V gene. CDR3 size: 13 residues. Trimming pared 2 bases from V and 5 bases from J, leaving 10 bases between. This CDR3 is CASSFRVGETQYF. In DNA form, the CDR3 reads TGTGCCAGCAGCTTTAGGGTGGGGGAGACCCAGTACTTC.

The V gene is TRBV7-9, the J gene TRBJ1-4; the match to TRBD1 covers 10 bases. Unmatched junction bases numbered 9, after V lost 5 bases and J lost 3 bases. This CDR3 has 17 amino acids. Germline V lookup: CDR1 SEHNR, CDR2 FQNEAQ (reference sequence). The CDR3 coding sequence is TGTGCCAGCAGCGTTAAGGGGACAGGGGTCTCTAATGAAAAACTGTTTTTT. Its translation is CASSVKGTGVSNEKLFF.

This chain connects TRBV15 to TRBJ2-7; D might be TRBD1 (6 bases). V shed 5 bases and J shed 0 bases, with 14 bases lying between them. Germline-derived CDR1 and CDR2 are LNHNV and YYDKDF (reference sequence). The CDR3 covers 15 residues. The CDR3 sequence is CATSRFRGSSYEQYF. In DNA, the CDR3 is TGTGCCACCAGCCGATTCAGGGGATCCTCCTACGAGCAGTACTTC.

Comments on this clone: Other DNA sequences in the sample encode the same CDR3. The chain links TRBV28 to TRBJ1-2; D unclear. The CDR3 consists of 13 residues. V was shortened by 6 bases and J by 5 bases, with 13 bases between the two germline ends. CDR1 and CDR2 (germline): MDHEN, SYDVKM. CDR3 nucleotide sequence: TGTGCCAGCAGCCTTGAGGTTCGATATGGCTACACCTTC. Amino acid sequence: CASSLEVRYGYTF.

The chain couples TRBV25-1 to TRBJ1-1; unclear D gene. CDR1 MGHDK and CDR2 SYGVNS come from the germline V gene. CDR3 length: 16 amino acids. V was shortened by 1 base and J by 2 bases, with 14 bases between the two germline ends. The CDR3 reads CASSESFHSINTEAFF. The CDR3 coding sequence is TGTGCCAGCAGTGAATCCTTTCACAGCATAAACACTGAAGCTTTCTTT.

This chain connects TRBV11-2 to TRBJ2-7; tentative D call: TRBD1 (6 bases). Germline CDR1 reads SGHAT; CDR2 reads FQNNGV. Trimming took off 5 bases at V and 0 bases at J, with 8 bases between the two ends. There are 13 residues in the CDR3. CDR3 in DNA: TGTGCCAGCAGCCAGGACAGCTCCTACGAGCAGTACTTC. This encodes CASSQDSSYEQYF.

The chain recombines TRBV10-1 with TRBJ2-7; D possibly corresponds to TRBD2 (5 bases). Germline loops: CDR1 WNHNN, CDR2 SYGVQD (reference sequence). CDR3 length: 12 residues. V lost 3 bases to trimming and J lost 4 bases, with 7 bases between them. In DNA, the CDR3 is TGCGCCAGCAGTGACCGGACTTACGAGCAGTACTTC. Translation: CASSDRTYEQYF.

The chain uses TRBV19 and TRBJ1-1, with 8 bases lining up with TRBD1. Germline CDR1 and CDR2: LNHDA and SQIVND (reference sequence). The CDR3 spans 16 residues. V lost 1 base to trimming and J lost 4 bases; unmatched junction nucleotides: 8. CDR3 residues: CASSIVASGGLTEAFF. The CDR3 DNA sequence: TGTGCCAGTAGTATAGTGGCGTCAGGGGGCCTCACTGAAGCTTTCTTT.

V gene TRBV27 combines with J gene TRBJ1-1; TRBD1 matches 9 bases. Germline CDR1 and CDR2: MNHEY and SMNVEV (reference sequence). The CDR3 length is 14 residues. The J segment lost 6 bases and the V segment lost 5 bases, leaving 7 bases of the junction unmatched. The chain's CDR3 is CASSPTGGAAEAFF. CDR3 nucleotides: TGTGCCAGCAGTCCCACAGGGGGCGCCGCTGAAGCTTTCTTT.

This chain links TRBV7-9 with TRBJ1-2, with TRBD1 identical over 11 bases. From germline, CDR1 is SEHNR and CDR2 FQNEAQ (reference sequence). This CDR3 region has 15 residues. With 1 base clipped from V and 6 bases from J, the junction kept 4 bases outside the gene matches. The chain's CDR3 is CASSLVWTGGDGYTF. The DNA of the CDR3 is TGTGCCAGCAGCTTAGTTTGGACAGGGGGCGATGGCTACACCTTC.

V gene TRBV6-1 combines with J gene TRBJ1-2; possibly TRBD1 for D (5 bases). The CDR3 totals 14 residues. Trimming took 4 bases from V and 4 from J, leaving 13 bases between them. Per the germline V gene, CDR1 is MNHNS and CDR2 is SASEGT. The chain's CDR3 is CASSVGTGLYGYTF. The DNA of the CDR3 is TGTGCCAGCAGTGTGGGAACAGGACTCTATGGCTACACCTTC.

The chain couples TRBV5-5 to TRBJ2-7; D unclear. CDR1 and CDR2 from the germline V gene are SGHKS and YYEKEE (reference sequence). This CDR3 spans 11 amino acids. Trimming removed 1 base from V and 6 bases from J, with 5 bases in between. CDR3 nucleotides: TGTGCCAGCAGCTTGCTTTTCGAGCAGTACTTC. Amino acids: CASSLLFEQYF.